Below are 29 T cell receptor beta chains sequenced from a single sample in a study of T cells after yellow fever vaccination. TCRdb re-called the 5' RACE reads through MiXCR, storing one row per CDR3 protein. The sample consists of about 170,000 distinct CDR3 sequences, more than 9.5% of them appearing once. The sample was CD8+ T cells sorted from PBMCs, taken 15 days after the yellow fever booster vaccination. Every receptor here comes from a man aged 18-30 years who received the YFV17D yellow fever vaccine.

In this sample, this clonotype turned up a few times. The V and J genes are TRBV2 and TRBJ2-7; D unclear. Trimming cost V 4 bases and J 0 bases, with 10 bases left between them. There are 14 residues in the CDR3. Per germline, CDR1 SNHLY and CDR2 FYNNEI. The CDR3 DNA reads TGTGCCAGCAGTGGCTCCAGGAGCTCCTACGAGCAGTACTTC. Its translation: CASSGSRSSYEQYF.

This chain links TRBV20-1 with TRBJ2-2, with D perhaps being TRBD1 or TRBD2 (5 bases each). Germline assignment: CDR1 DFQATT and CDR2 SNEGSKA (reference sequence). This CDR3 spans 12 amino acids. V was clipped by 7 bases and J by 6 bases, with 12 bases between them. CDR3 residues: CSGRRDAGELFF. For the CDR3, the DNA is TGCAGTGGACGCAGGGACGCCGGGGAGCTGTTTTTT.

The genes are TRBV5-4 and TRBJ2-3; possible D gene TRBD2, 6 bases. Looked up from germline, CDR1 is SGHNT and CDR2 is YYREEE (reference sequence). This CDR3 has 18 residues. V gave up 4 bases and J gave up 0 bases, with 21 bases separating them. CDR3 sequence: CASSLQITGTGSTDTQYF. CDR3 sequence (DNA): TGTGCCAGCAGCCTGCAGATCACCGGGACTGGTAGCACAGATACGCAGTATTTT.

In this sample, this clonotype turned up many times. The chain couples TRBV2 to TRBJ2-7; D might be TRBD1 (6 bases). Germline V gene lookup returns CDR1 SNHLY and CDR2 FYNNEI. V dropped 6 bases and J dropped 1 base, with 16 bases sitting between them. The CDR3 has 15 amino acids. DNA for the CDR3: TGTGCCAGCAGCCCCACAGGGTTCGGGTCCTACGAGCAGTACGTC. Its translation is CASSPTGFGSYEQYV.

The gene calls are TRBV24-1 and TRBJ2-1; 7 bases are a match to TRBD1. This CDR3 is built from 14 residues. The J segment lost 9 bases and the V segment lost 4 bases, leaving 8 bases of the junction unmatched. Germline V CDR1 and CDR2: KGHDR, SFDVKD. The CDR3 sequence: CATSDQTGYGEQFF. As DNA, the CDR3 is TGTGCCACCAGTGACCAGACAGGGTATGGTGAGCAGTTCTTC.

The chain carries TRBV6-6 and TRBJ1-2; D unresolved. The CDR3 consists of 13 residues. The germline V gene encodes CDR1 MNHNY and CDR2 SVGAGI (reference sequence). V was cut by 6 bases and J by 6 bases, with 14 bases left in between. In DNA, the CDR3 is TGTGCCAGCAGCAAGGCTGGAATCGATGGCTACACCTTC. It yields the protein CASSKAGIDGYTF.

CDR3 sequence: CASSRGTGESSYNEQFF. CDR3 in DNA: TGTGCCAGCAGCCGGGGGACAGGAGAAAGCTCCTACAATGAGCAGTTCTTC. The chain is built from TRBV11-2 and TRBJ2-1, with 8 positions matching TRBD1. Germline V gene lookup returns CDR1 SGHAT and CDR2 FQNNGV. CDR3 length: 17 residues. J gave up 0 bases and V 5 bases, and 9 bases lay outside the gene matches. Full variable domain (rest looked up from reference TRBV11-2 and TRBJ2-1): EAGVAQSPRYKIIEKRQSVAFWCNPISGHATLYWYQQILGQGPKLLIQFQNNGVVDDSQLPKDRFSAERLKGVDSTLKIQPAKLEDSAVYLCASSRGTGESSYNEQFFGPGTRLTVL.

This clonotype was seen only a few times. J is TRBJ2-3 and V is TRBV27; 10 bases line up with TRBD2. From germline, CDR1 is MNHEY and CDR2 SMNVEV (reference sequence). V was clipped by 5 bases and J by 5 bases; unmatched bases: 10. The CDR3 extends over 16 amino acids. The CDR3 reads CASSLLLAGGLDTQYF. The CDR3, as DNA: TGTGCCAGCAGTCTACTCTTAGCGGGGGGACTAGATACGCAGTATTTT.

As concerns this clonotype: At one of its ends the junction is not consistent with the germline gene, which may arise from a read error. V and J are TRBV2 and TRBJ1-1; D might be TRBD1 (5 bases). Germline CDR1 and CDR2: SNHLY and FYNNEI. The length of the CDR3 is 12 residues. CDR3 region: CASSVRGQRAPF. CDR3 DNA sequence: TGTGCCAGCAGTGTTCGGGGCCAGAGGGCTCCCTTT.

This clonotype was seen a few times. The chain couples TRBV5-1 to TRBJ2-7; TRBD1 matches at 7 bases. Germline V gene sequence: CDR1 SGHRS, CDR2 YFSETQ. Germline trimming cut 7 bases from V and 4 bases from J; bases unmatched to any gene: 8. CDR3 length: 13 amino acids. In DNA form, the CDR3 reads TGCGCCAGCGGAACAGGGGAGAGATACGAGCAGTACTTC. It specifies CASGTGERYEQYF.

In its sample, this clonotype was seen a few times. The chain uses TRBV10-1 and TRBJ1-1; 7 bases align to TRBD1. Trimming cost V 4 bases and J 3 bases; bases outside gene matches: 2. Per germline, CDR1 WNHNN and CDR2 SYGVQD (reference sequence). This CDR3 has 13 residues. CDR3 nucleotide sequence: TGCGCCAGCAGTGGACAGGGCCACACTGAAGCTTTCTTT. The encoded protein is CASSGQGHTEAFF.

The chain employs TRBV6-2 or TRBV6-3 and TRBJ2-1, with D possibly being TRBD1 (5 bases). Trimming removed 0 bases at V and 0 bases at J, with 6 bases between. Germline V lookup: CDR1 MNHEY, CDR2 SVGEGT. There are 15 residues in the CDR3. The chain's CDR3 is CASSYSGVSYNEQFF. CDR3 nucleotides: TGTGCCAGCAGTTACTCAGGGGTCTCCTACAATGAGCAGTTCTTC.

This chain joins TRBV7-8 and TRBJ1-5, with 10 nucleotides matching TRBD1. CDR1 is SGHVS, CDR2 FQNEAQ, per germline. V gave up 3 bases and J gave up 3 bases; unmatched junction bases: 2. This CDR3 is 15 amino acids long. CDR3 region: CASSLGTGANQPQHF. The CDR3 region has the DNA TGTGCCAGCAGCTTGGGGACAGGGGCCAATCAGCCCCAGCATTTT.

In DNA, the CDR3 is TGTGCCAGCAGGGCGACCGGGGGTTATTCACCCCTCCACTTT. Translation: CASRATGGYSPLHF. This chain uses TRBV12-3 or TRBV12-4 with TRBJ1-6, with D possibly matching TRBD1 (5 bases). Trimming cost V 6 bases and J 8 bases, with 14 bases left between them. CDR3 length: 14 residues.

This clonotype was observed a handful of times. The chain carries TRBV3-1 and TRBJ2-3; D is ambiguous. With 0 bases removed from V and 0 bases from J, the gap between germline ends came to 13 bases. CDR3 size: 17 residues. Germline V gives CDR1 LGHDT, CDR2 YNNKEL (reference sequence). DNA for the CDR3: TGTGCCAGCAGCCAAGATCGGTCCGTAACTAGCACAGATACGCAGTATTTT. Its translation is CASSQDRSVTSTDTQYF.

V gene TRBV6-1 combines with J gene TRBJ2-3; maybe TRBD2 (5 bases). V was cut by 3 bases and J by 4 bases, with 17 bases left in between. This CDR3 is built from 16 residues. CDR1 is MNHNS, CDR2 SASEGT, per germline. The CDR3 DNA reads as TGTGCCAGCAGTGACCCTCGCAGAGGAGGTGCAGATACGCAGTATTTT. This translates into CASSDPRRGGADTQYF.

This clonotype was detected a few times. V and J are TRBV5-5 and TRBJ2-3; D is possibly TRBD2 (5 bases). Germline CDR1 is SGHKS and CDR2 is YYEKEE (reference sequence). The CDR3 loop spans 15 amino acids. Trimming stripped 4 bases from V and 5 bases from J, with 17 bases between. This CDR3 reads CASSPGLGSGDTQYF. In DNA, the CDR3 is TGTGCCAGCAGCCCGGGTCTAGGGAGTGGAGATACGCAGTATTTT.

This clonotype has only a few counts. The rearrangement uses TRBV5-6 and TRBJ2-3; D gene unclear. The germline V and J ends were trimmed by 4 bases and 11 bases, with 14 bases remaining between them. The germline V gene encodes CDR1 SGHDT and CDR2 YYEEEE. CDR3 length equals 12 residues. The CDR3 sequence: CASSTAGSWQYF. The CDR3 region has the DNA TGTGCCAGCAGCACCGCCGGATCATGGCAGTATTTT.

This clonotype was seen many times. V and J are TRBV29-1 and TRBJ2-1, with 9 bases fitting TRBD1. J gave up 4 bases and V 6 bases, and 4 bases lay outside the gene matches. Germline CDR1 is SQVTM and CDR2 is ANQGSEA. This CDR3 contains 13 residues. CDR3 sequence reads: CSVGTGMYNEQFF. The CDR3 DNA reads as TGCAGCGTCGGGACAGGGATGTACAATGAGCAGTTCTTC.

This rearrangement joins TRBV28 to TRBJ2-4; 8 bases map to TRBD1. Per germline, CDR1 MDHEN and CDR2 SYDVKM. V lost 7 bases to trimming and J lost 8 bases; unmatched junction nucleotides: 10. The CDR3 consists of 14 residues. The CDR3 protein is CASTLRTGYDIQYF. Here the CDR3 DNA reads TGTGCCAGCACCCTCCGGACAGGGTATGACATTCAGTACTTC.

The chain has TRBV4-3 and TRBJ2-7; D might be TRBD2 (6 bases). The V gene's germline CDR1 is LGHNA and CDR2 YSLEER. The CDR3 is 15 residues long. V was shortened by 1 base and J by 4 bases, with 14 bases between the two germline ends. The CDR3 coding sequence is TGCGCCAGCAGCCAAGTGAATAGCGGCTATTACGAGCAGTACTTC. Translating gives CASSQVNSGYYEQYF.

CDR3 DNA sequence: TGTGCCAGCAGCCCCGACAGGGTAGCCACTGAAGCTTTCTTT. Protein product: CASSPDRVATEAFF. The chain employs TRBV7-9 and TRBJ1-1; 7 bases are a match to TRBD1. V was clipped by 5 bases and J by 4 bases; unmatched bases: 7. The CDR3 length is 14 residues. The germline V gene encodes CDR1 SEHNR and CDR2 FQNEAQ (reference sequence).

This clonotype has at least ten counts. The V gene is TRBV6-5, the J gene TRBJ2-6, with D perhaps given as TRBD1 or TRBD2 (6 bases each). V was pared by 8 bases and J by 0 bases, with 11 bases between. CDR3 length: 15 residues. Germline CDR1 MNHEY, CDR2 SVGAGI. CDR3 loop: CASGGGGSGANVLTF. CDR3 nucleotide sequence: TGTGCCAGCGGTGGAGGGGGCTCTGGGGCCAACGTCCTGACTTTC.

The chain is built from TRBV6-5 and TRBJ2-5; 8 nucleotides line up with TRBD1. CDR3 length: 16 residues. Germline V gene lookup returns CDR1 MNHEY and CDR2 SVGAGI. The V segment lost 6 bases and the J segment 4 bases; nucleotides outside the gene matches: 13. The CDR3 protein is CASSPMAGGLRETQYF. The CDR3 nucleotides are TGTGCCAGCAGCCCCATGGCAGGGGGCTTACGAGAGACCCAGTACTTC.

The J gene is TRBJ2-1, the V gene TRBV18; 11 nucleotides agree with TRBD2. The CDR3 sequence is 17 residues long. Germline trimming cut 6 bases from V and 3 bases from J; bases unmatched to any gene: 10. Per the germline V gene, CDR1 is KGHSH and CDR2 is LQKENI. CDR3 DNA: TGTGCCAGCTCCCTACAACTAGCGGGGGACCACTACAATGAGCAGTTCTTC. This sequence encodes CASSLQLAGDHYNEQFF.

This clonotype was seen a handful of times. This sequence joins TRBV12-3 or TRBV12-4 and TRBJ2-2; 7 nucleotides line up with TRBD1. Trimming at V came to 6 bases and at J to 6 bases, leaving 10 bases not matched to a gene. The CDR3 contains 15 residues. The CDR3 region is CASSLPDRVPGELFF. DNA of the CDR3: TGTGCCAGCAGCCTCCCTGACAGGGTCCCCGGGGAGCTGTTTTTT.

The gene calls are TRBV19 and TRBJ2-1; D is unclear. V lost 4 bases and J 0 bases, leaving 13 bases between the germline ends. The CDR3 spans 16 residues. Germline V CDR1 and CDR2: LNHDA, SQIVND (reference sequence). The CDR3 DNA reads TGTGCCAGTAGTAACGACGGACGGAGCTCCTACAATGAGCAGTTCTTC. This sequence encodes CASSNDGRSSYNEQFF.

The J gene is TRBJ2-7, the V gene TRBV7-6, with a weak D call TRBD1 (6 bases). This CDR3 contains 13 residues. Germline V gene data show CDR1 as SGHVS and CDR2 as FNYEAQ. Trimming took 5 bases from V and 3 from J, leaving 11 bases between them. CDR3 in DNA: TGTGCCAGCAGCCTATCAGGGGACTACGAGCAGTACTTC. Amino acids: CASSLSGDYEQYF.

The rearrangement uses TRBV3-1 and TRBJ2-1, with 9 bases aligning to TRBD2. The V segment lost 1 base and the J segment 0 bases; nucleotides outside the gene matches: 7. Looked up from germline, CDR1 is LGHDT and CDR2 is YNNKEL (reference sequence). The length of the CDR3 is 18 residues. CDR3 coding DNA: TGTGCCAGCAGCCAAGCCAGCGGGGGGCCTAACTCCTACAATGAGCAGTTCTTC. Its protein product is CASSQASGGPNSYNEQFF.